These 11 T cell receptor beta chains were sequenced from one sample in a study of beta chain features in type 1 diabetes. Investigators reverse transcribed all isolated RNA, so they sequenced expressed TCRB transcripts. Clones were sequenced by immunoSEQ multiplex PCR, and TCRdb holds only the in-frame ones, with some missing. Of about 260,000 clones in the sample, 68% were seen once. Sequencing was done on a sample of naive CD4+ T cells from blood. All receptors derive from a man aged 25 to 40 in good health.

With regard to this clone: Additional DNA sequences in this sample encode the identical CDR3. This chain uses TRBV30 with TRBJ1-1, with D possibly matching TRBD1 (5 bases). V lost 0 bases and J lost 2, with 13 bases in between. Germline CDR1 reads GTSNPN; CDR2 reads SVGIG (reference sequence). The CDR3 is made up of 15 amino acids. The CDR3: CAWSVRGRRNTEAFF. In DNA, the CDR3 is TGTGCCTGGAGTGTACGGGGACGGAGAAACACTGAAGCTTTCTTT. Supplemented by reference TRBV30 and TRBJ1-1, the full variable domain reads SQTIHQWPATLVQPVGSPLSLECTVEGTSNPNLYWYRQAAGRGLQLLFYSVGIGQISSEVPQNLSASRPQDRQFILSSKKLLLSDSGFYLCAWSVRGRRNTEAFFGQGTRLTVV.

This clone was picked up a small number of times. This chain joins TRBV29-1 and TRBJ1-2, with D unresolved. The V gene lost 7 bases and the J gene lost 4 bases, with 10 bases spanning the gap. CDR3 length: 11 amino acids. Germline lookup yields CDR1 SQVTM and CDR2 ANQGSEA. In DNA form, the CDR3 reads TGCAGCGCATCGTGGAGCTATGGCTACACCTTC. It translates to CSASWSYGYTF.

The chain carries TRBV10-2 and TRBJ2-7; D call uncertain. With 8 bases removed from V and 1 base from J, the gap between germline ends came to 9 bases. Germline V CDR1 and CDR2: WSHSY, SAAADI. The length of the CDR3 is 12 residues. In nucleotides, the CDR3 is TGCGCCAGCTTGAAGAGTTCCTACGAGCAGTACTTC. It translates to CASLKSSYEQYF.

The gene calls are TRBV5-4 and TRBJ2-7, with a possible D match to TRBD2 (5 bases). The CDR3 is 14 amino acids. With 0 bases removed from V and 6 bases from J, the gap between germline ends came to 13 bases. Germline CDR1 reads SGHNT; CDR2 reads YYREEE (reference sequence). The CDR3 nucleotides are TGTGCCAGCAGCTTGGCGGGTAGCGTTGTCGAGCAGTACTTC. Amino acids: CASSLAGSVVEQYF. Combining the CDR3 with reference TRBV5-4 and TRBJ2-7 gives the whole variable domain ETGVTQSPTHLIKTRGQQVTLRCSSQSGHNTVSWYQQALGQGPQFIFQYYREEENGRGNFPPRFSGLQFPNYSSELNVNALELDDSALYLCASSLAGSVVEQYFGPGTRLTVT.

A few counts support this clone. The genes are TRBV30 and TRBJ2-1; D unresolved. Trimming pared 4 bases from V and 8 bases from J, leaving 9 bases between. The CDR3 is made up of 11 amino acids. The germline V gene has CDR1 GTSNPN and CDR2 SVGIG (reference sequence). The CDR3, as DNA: TGTGCCTGGACGCCGGGCGATGAGCAGTTCTTC. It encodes CAWTPGDEQFF.

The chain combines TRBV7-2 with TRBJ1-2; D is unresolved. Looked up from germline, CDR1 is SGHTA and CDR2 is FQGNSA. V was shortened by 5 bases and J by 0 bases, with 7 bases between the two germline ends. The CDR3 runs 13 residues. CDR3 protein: CASSAGSNYGYTF. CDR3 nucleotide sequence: TGTGCCAGCAGCGCCGGTTCTAACTATGGCTACACCTTC.

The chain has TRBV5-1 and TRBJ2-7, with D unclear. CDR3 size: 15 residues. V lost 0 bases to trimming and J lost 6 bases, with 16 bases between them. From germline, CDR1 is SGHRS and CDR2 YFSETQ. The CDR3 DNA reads TGCGCCAGCAGCTTGGGGGCGGAACGGAACCGCGAGCAGTACTTC. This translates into CASSLGAERNREQYF.

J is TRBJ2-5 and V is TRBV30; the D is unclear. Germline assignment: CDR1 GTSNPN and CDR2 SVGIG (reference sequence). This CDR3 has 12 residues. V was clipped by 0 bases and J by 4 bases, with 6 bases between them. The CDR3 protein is CAWSVSAETQYF. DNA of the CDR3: TGTGCCTGGAGTGTGAGCGCAGAGACCCAGTACTTC.

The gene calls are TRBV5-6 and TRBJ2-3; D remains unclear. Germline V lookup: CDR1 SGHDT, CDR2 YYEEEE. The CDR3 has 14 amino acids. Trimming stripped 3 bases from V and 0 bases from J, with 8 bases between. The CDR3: CASSWWASTDTQYF. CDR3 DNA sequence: TGTGCCAGCAGCTGGTGGGCGAGCACAGATACGCAGTATTTT.

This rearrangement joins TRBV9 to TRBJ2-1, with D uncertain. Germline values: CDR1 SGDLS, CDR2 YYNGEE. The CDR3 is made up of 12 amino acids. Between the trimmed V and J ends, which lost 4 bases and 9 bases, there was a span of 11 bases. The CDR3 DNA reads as TGTGCCAGCAGCCTTCGGGTTGGTGAGCAGTTCTTC. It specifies CASSLRVGEQFF. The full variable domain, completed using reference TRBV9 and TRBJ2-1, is DSGVTQTPKHLITATGQRVTLRCSPRSGDLSVYWYQQSLDQGLQFLIQYYNGEERAKGNILERFSAQQFPDLHSELNLSSLELGDSALYFCASSLRVGEQFFGPGTRLTVL.

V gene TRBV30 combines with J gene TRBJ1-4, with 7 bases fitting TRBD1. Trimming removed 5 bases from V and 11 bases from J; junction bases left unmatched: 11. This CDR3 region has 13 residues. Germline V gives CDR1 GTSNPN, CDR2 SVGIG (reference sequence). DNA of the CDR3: TGTGCCTGGGGCAAGGGGGCCGTGAAGAAACTGTTTTTT. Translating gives CAWGKGAVKKLFF. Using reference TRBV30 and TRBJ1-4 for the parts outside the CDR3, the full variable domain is SQTIHQWPATLVQPVGSPLSLECTVEGTSNPNLYWYRQAAGRGLQLLFYSVGIGQISSEVPQNLSASRPQDRQFILSSKKLLLSDSGFYLCAWGKGAVKKLFFGSGTQLSVL.